This T cell receptor beta chain was sequenced during a study of T cells in Graves' hyperthyroidism and ophthalmopathy. Amplification of TCR beta CDR3 regions used RNA as the template. When the TCR CDR3 underwent first-round RT-PCR, the HTBI primer set was used. TCRdb re-analysed the multiplex PCR reads in MiXCR, keeping a single row per CDR3 protein. The sample records about 300,000 distinct CDR3 sequences, roughly 20% being singletons. In its sample, this clonotype was seen many times. Patients with ophthalmopathy all had a Clinical Activity Score of at least 3, a NOSPECS grade of at least 4 and duration under 3 months. Exclusion followed for patients with uncontrolled infection, other autoimmune disease, pregnancy or lactation. The length of the CDR3 is 14 residues. Germline loops: CDR1 SNHLY, CDR2 FYNNEI. Trimming took off 3 bases at V and 4 bases at J, with 11 bases between the two ends.

The source is a man between 45 and 60 years old with Graves' ophthalmopathy. The J gene is TRBJ2-3, the V gene TRBV2, with no clear D. Sequencing was performed on blood. The CDR3 region has the DNA TGTGCCAGCAGTGAGGTCTCCCCGCCAGATACGCAGTATTTT. Its translation: CASSEVSPPDTQYF.